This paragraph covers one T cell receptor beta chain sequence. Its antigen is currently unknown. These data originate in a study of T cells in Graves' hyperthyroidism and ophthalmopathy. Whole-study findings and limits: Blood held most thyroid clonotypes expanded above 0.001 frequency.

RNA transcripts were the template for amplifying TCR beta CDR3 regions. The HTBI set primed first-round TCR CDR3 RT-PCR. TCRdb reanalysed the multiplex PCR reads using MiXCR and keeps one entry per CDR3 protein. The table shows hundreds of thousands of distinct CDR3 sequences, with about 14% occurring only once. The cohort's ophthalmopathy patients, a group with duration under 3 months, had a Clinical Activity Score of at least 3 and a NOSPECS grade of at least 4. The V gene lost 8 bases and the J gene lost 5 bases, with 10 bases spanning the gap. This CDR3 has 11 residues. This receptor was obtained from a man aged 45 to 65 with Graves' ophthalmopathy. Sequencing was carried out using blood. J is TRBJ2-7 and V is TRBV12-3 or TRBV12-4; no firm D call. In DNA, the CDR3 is TGTGCCAGCCTAGTAGGCCACGAGCAGTACTTC. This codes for CASLVGHEQYF.